This paragraph reports one T cell receptor (beta chain). The data are from a study of control samples from healthy donors and cancer patients. Assay: immunoSEQ multiplex PCR; the TCRdb copy retains only in-frame clones and omits some. The profile shows 5,500 to 7,500 clones, over 55% of them singletons. This CDR3 contains 17 residues. This sequence originates from a male donor with melanoma. Sequenced sample: formalin-fixed, paraffin-embedded tissue. The V call is TRBV21-1, the J call TRBJ1-5. TRBV21-1 is assigned pseudogene status. The CDR3 region is CASSKVSKDGDYQPQHF. CDR3 DNA: TGTGCCAGCAGCAAAGTTTCTAAGGACGGAGACTATCAGCCCCAGCATTTT.